In this sample, the clone carrying this TCR beta chain turned up a few times. The germline CDR1 and CDR2 sequences are SEHNR and FQNEAQ (reference sequence). CDR3 size: 16 residues. V was shortened by 0 bases and J by 2 bases, with 12 bases between the two germline ends. This sample was taken from a study of blood T cell repertoires in COVID-19. Overall study: Acute and convalescent COVID-19 specimens originated in the United States, Italy and Spain. Sources were T cells, B-cell-depleted T cells, or PBMCs; the material itself was cDNA or gDNA.

In the original analysis: Amplification of reference gene primers provided the estimated nucleated cell counts. Profiling relied on immunoSEQ multiplex PCR, and the TCRdb table lists in-frame clones only, not all of them. The V and J calls and the clone size are those of that table, but D and trimming were determined from the DNA. The data show about 78,000 clones, more than 75% seen once. This TCR was recovered from a man aged 50-59 years with active or convalescent COVID-19. Sequenced input: peripheral blood. The V gene is TRBV7-9, the J gene TRBJ2-3, with a tentative D call TRBD2 (6 bases). In DNA, the CDR3 is TGTGCCAGCAGCTTAGCCGTAGGGACTGACACAGATACGCAGTATTTT. Translation gives CASSLAVGTDTDTQYF.